This TCR beta chain was sequenced in a study of PD-L1 blockade in urothelial cancer. Across the whole study: About 90% of the roughly 29 patients were men who had bladder-origin urothelial cancer.

Using immunoSEQ multiplex PCR, the repertoire was profiled, and TCRdb retains in-frame clones only, with some absent. The table has 44,000 or so clones, about 87% seen once. The CDR3 is 18 amino acids. Regarding the study as a whole: Below-median pretreatment blood TCR clonality was associated with improved progression-free and overall survival.

Details on this clone: Its target is unknown.

The specimen was PBMCs, collected around atezolizumab (anti-PD-L1) treatment. This rearrangement joins TRBV12-2 to TRBJ2-3; the table's D call TRBD2 went unverified against the DNA. TRBV12-2 represents a pseudogene. The source of this sequence is an elderly man with urothelial cancer. The CDR3 nucleotides read TGTGCAAGTCGCTTGGGACTCCTAGCGGGAGTTAGTACAGATACGCAGTATTTT. Amino acids: CASRLGLLAGVSTDTQYF.